This paragraph reports one TCR beta chain. Its antigen target is currently unknown. No base-level quality is on record; no much larger clone is a single base apart. The treatment or condition label corresponds to: live attenuated yellow fever vaccine strain. At each blood-draw timepoint, two biological replicates of bulk PBMCs were collected. A standard Ficoll-Paque protocol was used to isolate PBMCs from peripheral blood. TriZol was used to extract RNA from bulk PBMCs, from CD4 and CD8 fractions, and from dextramer-positive and dextramer-negative fractions. From cysteine to phenylalanine, the CDR3 is 14 amino acids long. The kept DNA is CDR3 alone, 42 bases in frame from the first base. Trimming takes 10 bases from V and 4 bases from J, and the germline ends sit 19 bases apart. CDR1 and CDR2, looked up from the germline V gene, are ENHRY and SYGVKD. Synthesis of TCR cDNA relied on 5'RACE template switching, a step that introduced a universal primer site along with unique molecular identifiers. Priming for cDNA synthesis came from both the TCR alpha and TCR beta constant segments. Two PCR steps were used to amplify libraries, with sample barcodes and sequencing adapters being added in the second step. Sequencing of the libraries was done on either Illumina HiSeq 2500 (2x100 bp) or NovaSeq (2x150 bp). As for how the authors treated the data: Demultiplexing of reads and collapsing into UMI consensus sequences were performed with MIGEC, and V(D)J alignment was carried out with MiXCR. Vaccine-responding clonotypes were defined with edgeR using replicate PBMC samples, requiring FDR below 0.01 and a log2 fold change above 5 up to day 15. Each bulk clonotype received a CD4 or CD8 identity based on whether the sequenced CD4 or CD8 repertoire contained that clonotype at higher abundance. Clones were called with MiXCR by TCRdb after fastp trimmed the public reads at Q25, and only in-frame beta chains were retained. Every CDR3 protein is listed once, alongside the most common genes and DNA of its rows. What appears here as the V and J calls and clone size reflects TCRdb's work, not the paper's. The sample has some 350,000 distinct CDR3 sequences on record, 11% of them singletons. More than 15% of the sample is in the top ten clones.

These data originate in a study of T cells after yellow fever vaccination (dated by TCRdb to about 2019). With respect to the entire study: Libraries from fractions with low cell numbers were prepared with the SMART-Seq v4 Ultra Low Input RNA kit. Two healthy male donors, one aged 18 to 30 and one aged 30 to 39 years, were included in the cohort. To follow T-cell clones before and after both primary and booster YFV17D yellow fever vaccination, bulk TCR alpha and beta repertoires underwent longitudinal sequencing. Blood samples were taken at several timepoints before and after primary and secondary immunization, and bulk PBMC replicates and cell subsets were isolated.

Broader findings and caveats from the paper: Compared with the primary T-cell response, the secondary T-cell response was faster but weaker, reaching its peak on day 5 rather than on day 15. Because abundant contaminating clonotypes from the bulk population could be contained in FACS-sorted repertoires, computational filtering was required. Because only two donors were included in the study, the extent to which the findings can be generalized is limited. Most clones expanded after primary vaccination (around 96% of CD4 and approximately 86% of CD8) were re-detected after the booster, suggesting that broad memory maintenance occurred. A small share of clonotypes was detected in both CD4 and CD8 compartments, with the overlap likely arising from convergent recombination.

The receptor's source is a young man who received the YFV17D yellow fever vaccine. The sample consisted of PBMCs, taken on the day of the first yellow fever vaccination. The sequence is built from TRBV10-3 and TRBJ1-2; TRBD1 is a weak D gene call, 5 bases matching. CDR3 sequence: CATAQDTRGYGYTF. In nucleotides, the sequence is TGTGCCACCGCTCAGGACACCCGCGGCTATGGCTACACCTTC.